The present T cell receptor (beta chain) was sequenced within a study of cytomegalovirus exposure and HLA in healthy donors. The CDR3 loop spans 13 amino acids. Trimming cost V 6 bases and J 5 bases; bases outside gene matches: 2. Germline loops: CDR1 MNHEY, CDR2 SVGAGI. Sequencing was performed with immunoSEQ multiplex PCR; in TCRdb, only in-frame clones are kept and a portion is missing. The repertoire holds about 220,000 clones, with approximately 90% as singletons. This sequence joins TRBV6-5 and TRBJ1-5; 9 nucleotides line up with TRBD1. The source is a woman aged 18-29 years in good health and CMV-seronegative. Sequences were obtained from PBMCs. DNA for the CDR3: TGTGCCAGCAGCCGGACAGGGGATCAGCCCCAGCATTTT. Protein: CASSRTGDQPQHF.